This T cell receptor beta chain was captured in a study of blood T cells in healthy people across ages. This clonotype has only a few counts. All donors came from Russia, were Caucasian and healthy, and spanned ages about 6 to 100. V lost 10 bases and J lost 2; bases outside the gene matches: 7. The CDR3 length is 14 residues. The germline CDR1 and CDR2 sequences are SNHLY and FYNNEI. The second PCR ran roughly 7 to 11 cycles with a sample-barcoded 5' primer and J-beta primers. A template-switch adaptor with 12 random nucleotides tagged each cDNA molecule. TCRdb independently ran MiXCR on the 5' RACE reads; one entry per CDR3 protein. The sample holds 1.5 million to 2 million distinct CDR3 sequences; around 36% are singletons and the top ten take 11%.

The gene calls are TRBV2 and TRBJ1-2, with 10 bases identical to TRBD1. The receptor comes from a young woman in good health. The sequenced material came from blood. The CDR3 bases are TGTGCCACTCCTACGGGACAGGGGAACTATGGCTACACCTTC. Protein product: CATPTGQGNYGYTF.